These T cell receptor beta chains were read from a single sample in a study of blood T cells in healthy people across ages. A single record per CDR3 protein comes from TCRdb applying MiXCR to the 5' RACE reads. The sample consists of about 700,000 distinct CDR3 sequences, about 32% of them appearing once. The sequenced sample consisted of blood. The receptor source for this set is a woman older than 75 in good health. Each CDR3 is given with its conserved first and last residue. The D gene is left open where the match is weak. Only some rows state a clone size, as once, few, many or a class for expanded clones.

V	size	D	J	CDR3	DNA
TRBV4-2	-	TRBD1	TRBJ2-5	CASSLGGQDNEQYF	TGTGCCAGCAGTTTGGGCGGACAGGACAATGAGCAGTACTTC
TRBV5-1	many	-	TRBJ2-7	CASSHAYEQYF	TGCGCCAGCAGCCACGCCTACGAGCAGTACTTC
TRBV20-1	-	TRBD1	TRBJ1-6	CSATQPGQGARPLHF	TGCAGTGCTACGCAACCGGGACAGGGGGCGAGGCCCCTCCACTTT
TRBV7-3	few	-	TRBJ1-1	CASRQDGEAFF	TGTGCCAGCAGGCAGGACGGTGAAGCTTTCTTT
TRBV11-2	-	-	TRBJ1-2	CASSLERGTNYGYTF	TGTGCCAGCAGCTTAGAAAGGGGCACTAACTATGGCTACACCTTC
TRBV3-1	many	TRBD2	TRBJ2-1	CASSQDLSGGGDNEQFF	TGTGCCAGCAGCCAGGACCTTAGCGGGGGGGGTGACAATGAGCAGTTCTTC
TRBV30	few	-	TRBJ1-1	CAWIGEMNTEAFF	TGTGCCTGGATCGGGGAAATGAACACTGAAGCTTTCTTT
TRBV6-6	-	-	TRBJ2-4	CASSPFPSNIQYF	TGTGCCAGCAGTCCCTTCCCTAGCAACATTCAGTACTTC
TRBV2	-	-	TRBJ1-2	CASSERGTGGHTF	TGTGCCAGCAGTGAAAGAGGGACGGGCGGCCACACCTTC
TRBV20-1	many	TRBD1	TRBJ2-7	CSATRDRSPEQYF	TGCAGTGCCACGAGGGACAGGTCGCCCGAGCAGTACTTC
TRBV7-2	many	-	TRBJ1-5	CASSLLGGSNQPQHF	TGTGCCAGCAGCTTACTTGGGGGAAGTAATCAGCCCCAGCATTTT
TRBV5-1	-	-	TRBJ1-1	CASSLDVTGMSEAFF	TGCGCCAGCAGCTTGGACGTCACAGGGATGTCTGAAGCTTTCTTT
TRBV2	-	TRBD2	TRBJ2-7	CASSELASGCAEQYF	TGTGCCAGCAGTGAACTGGCTAGCGGGTGCGCCGAGCAGTACTTC
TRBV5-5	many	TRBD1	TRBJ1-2	CASSNRQGNGYTF	TGTGCCAGCAGCAATCGACAGGGAAATGGCTACACCTTC
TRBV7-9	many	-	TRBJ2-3	CASSFGAPIPSLTSTDTQYF	TGTGCCAGCAGCTTTGGGGCCCCAATCCCGAGCCTTACTAGCACAGATACGCAGTATTTT
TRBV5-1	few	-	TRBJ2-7	CASSIQGGYNEQYF	TGCGCCAGCAGCATTCAGGGGGGCTACAATGAGCAGTACTTC
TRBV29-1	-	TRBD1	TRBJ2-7	CSVTRQGYEQYF	TGCAGCGTTACCCGACAGGGCTACGAGCAGTACTTC
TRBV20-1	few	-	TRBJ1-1	CSAGPGQGTEAFF	TGCAGTGCCGGGCCAGGCCAGGGGACTGAAGCTTTCTTT
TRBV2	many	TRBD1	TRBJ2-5	CASTDGDRDQETQYF	TGTGCCAGCACCGACGGGGACAGGGACCAAGAGACCCAGTACTTC
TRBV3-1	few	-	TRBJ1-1	CASSQGTHRANTEAFF	TGTGCCAGCAGCCAGGGGACCCACAGGGCGAACACTGAAGCTTTCTTT
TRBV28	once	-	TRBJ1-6	CASSLRPTNSPLHF	TGTGCCAGCAGTTTAAGGCCGACTAATTCACCCCTCCACTTT
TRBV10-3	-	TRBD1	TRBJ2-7	CAISPLRDRGYEQYF	TGTGCCATCAGTCCTCTCCGGGACAGGGGCTACGAGCAGTACTTC
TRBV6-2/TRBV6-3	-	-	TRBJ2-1	CASSYSRQGLYNEQFF	TGTGCCAGCAGTTACTCTAGGCAGGGCCTTTACAATGAGCAGTTCTTC
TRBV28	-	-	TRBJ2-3	CASSLRDISSGTSTDTRYF	TGTGCCAGCAGTTTACGAGATATCAGCAGCGGAACTAGCACAGATACGCGGTATTTT
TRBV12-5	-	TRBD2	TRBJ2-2	CVSGFGSGGLSGELFF	TGTGTTAGTGGTTTCGGCAGCGGGGGACTATCCGGGGAGCTGTTTTTT
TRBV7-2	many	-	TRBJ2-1	CASSSVFGGYNEQFF	TGTGCCAGCAGCTCGGTTTTCGGGGGCTACAATGAGCAGTTCTTC
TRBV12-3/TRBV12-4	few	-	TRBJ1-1	CASSLGGQSTEAFF	TGTGCCAGCAGTTTGGGGGGGCAGAGTACTGAAGCTTTCTTT
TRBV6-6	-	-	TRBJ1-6	CASSYSLQTSRNSPLHF	TGTGCCAGCAGTTACTCCCTTCAGACTTCTAGGAATTCACCCCTCCACTTT
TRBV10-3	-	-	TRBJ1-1	CAISDQGLMNTEAFF	TGTGCCATCAGTGACCAGGGTTTGATGAACACTGAAGCTTTCTTT
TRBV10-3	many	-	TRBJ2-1	CAISESGARYNEQFF	TGTGCCATCAGTGAGTCGGGGGCTCGGTACAATGAGCAGTTCTTC
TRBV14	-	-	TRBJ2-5	CASSPEGREFRETQYF	TGTGCCAGCAGCCCGGAAGGACGGGAATTCAGGGAGACCCAGTACTTC
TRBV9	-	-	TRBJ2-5	CASSVDRSAGEQYF	TGTGCCAGCAGCGTAGACAGGTCTGCAGGGGAGCAGTACTTC
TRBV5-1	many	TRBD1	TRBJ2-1	CASTEIKAGGFHEQFF	TGCGCCAGCACCGAAATTAAGGCAGGGGGCTTCCATGAGCAGTTCTTC
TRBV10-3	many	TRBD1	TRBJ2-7	CAIARDSPYEQYF	TGTGCCATCGCGAGGGACAGCCCCTACGAGCAGTACTTC
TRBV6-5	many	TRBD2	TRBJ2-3	CASSIGLARKRTDTQYF	TGTGCCAGCAGCATCGGACTAGCGAGGAAGCGCACAGATACGCAGTATTTT
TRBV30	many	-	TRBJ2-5	CAWSATQYQETQYF	TGTGCCTGGAGTGCAACACAGTACCAAGAGACCCAGTACTTC
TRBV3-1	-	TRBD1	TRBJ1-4	CASGQRQGDNEKLFF	TGTGCCAGCGGCCAAAGACAGGGTGATAACGAAAAACTGTTTTTT
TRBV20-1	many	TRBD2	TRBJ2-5	CSADGTSGGKYNEQYF	TGCAGTGCTGATGGGACTAGCGGGGGGAAGTACAATGAGCAGTACTTC
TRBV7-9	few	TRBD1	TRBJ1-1	CASSLPGTANTEAFF	TGTGCCAGCAGCTTACCCGGGACAGCGAACACTGAAGCTTTCTTT
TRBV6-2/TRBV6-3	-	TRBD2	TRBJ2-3	CASSSLAGALDATF	TGTGCCAGCAGTTCACTAGCGGGGGCCCTAGACGCTACTTTT
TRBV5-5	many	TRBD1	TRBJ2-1	CASSLARGLMDEQFF	TGTGCCAGCAGCTTGGCCAGGGGGCTGATGGATGAGCAGTTCTTC
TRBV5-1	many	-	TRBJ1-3	CASSLDPSGNTIYF	TGCGCCAGCAGCTTGGATCCGTCGGGCAACACCATATATTTT
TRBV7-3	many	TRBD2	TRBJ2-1	CASSSGFGTSGAYNEQFF	TGTGCCAGCAGTTCCGGATTTGGGACTAGCGGAGCCTACAATGAGCAGTTCTTC
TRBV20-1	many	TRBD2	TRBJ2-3	CSPSAGGLADTQYF	TGCAGCCCTTCGGCGGGGGGGTTGGCAGATACGCAGTATTTT
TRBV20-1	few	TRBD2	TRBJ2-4	CSARGSSGRTSYGQYF	TGCAGTGCTAGAGGGTCTAGCGGGAGGACCTCATACGGGCAGTACTTC
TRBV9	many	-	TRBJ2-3	CASSPVTDTQYF	TGTGCCAGCAGCCCGGTGACAGATACGCAGTATTTT
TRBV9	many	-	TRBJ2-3	CASSVDGQRDTQYF	TGTGCCAGCAGCGTAGATGGGCAGAGGGATACGCAGTATTTT
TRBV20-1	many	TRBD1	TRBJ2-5	CSARPGTGRETQYF	TGCAGTGCTAGACCCGGGACAGGCCGGGAGACCCAGTACTTC
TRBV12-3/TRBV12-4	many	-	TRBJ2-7	CASSRAAGVAPRGYEQYF	TGTGCCAGCAGTCGTGCGGCCGGTGTGGCCCCCCGGGGCTACGAGCAGTACTTC
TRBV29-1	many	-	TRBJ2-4	CSGGRDQNIQYF	TGCAGCGGGGGACGGGACCAAAACATTCAGTACTTC
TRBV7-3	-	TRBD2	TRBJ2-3	CAGSLGASGGRGTDTQYF	TGTGCCGGCAGCTTAGGGGCTAGCGGGGGTCGCGGCACTGATACGCAGTATTTT
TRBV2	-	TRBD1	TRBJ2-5	CASSKNRGETQYF	TGTGCCAGCAGTAAAAACAGGGGAGAGACCCAGTACTTC
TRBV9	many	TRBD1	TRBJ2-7	CASSDGTEPSYEQYF	TGTGCCAGCAGCGACGGGACAGAACCCTCCTACGAGCAGTACTTC